Listed below are T cell receptor beta chains from one sample, sequenced in a study of T cell changes during pregnancy in multiple sclerosis. Clones were sequenced by immunoSEQ multiplex PCR, and TCRdb holds only the in-frame ones, with some missing. The table shows 90,000 to 120,000 clones, with 85% to 95% occurring only once. The sequencing here drew on peripheral blood, taken in the third trimester of pregnancy. All receptors derive from a female donor in good health, enrolled as a control in a pregnancy study. The CDR3 runs from the conserved cysteine through the conserved F or W. Fields, in order: V gene, D gene, CDR3 length, clone size, J gene, CDR3 DNA, CDR3 protein. A D gene is named only where the DNA matches it firmly. Size values are once, few and many counts, or a class for expanded clones, and some rows have none.

TRBV5-5	TRBD2	18	once	TRBJ2-2	TGTGCCAGCAGCTTGGGGCTAGCGGGGGGGTCGAACACCGGGGAGCTGTTTTTT	CASSLGLAGGSNTGELFF
TRBV4-3	TRBD2	15	.	TRBJ2-2	TGCGCCAGCAGCCATAGCGGGGGGCTCACCGGGGAGCTGTTTTTT	CASSHSGGLTGELFF
TRBV30	TRBD1	13	.	TRBJ1-5	TGTGCCTGGAGTGTACAGGGGCGGCAGCCCCAGCATTTT	CAWSVQGRQPQHF
TRBV29-1	.	15	once	TRBJ1-6	TGCAGCGTTCGAGGCGGAAACTCCTATAATTCACCCCTCCACTTT	CSVRGGNSYNSPLHF
TRBV4-1	TRBD1	14	few	TRBJ1-6	TGCGCCAGCAGCCAGGGACAGGTTAATTCACCCCTCCACTTT	CASSQGQVNSPLHF
TRBV27	.	14	.	TRBJ2-7	TGTGCCAGCAGTTCCCGCGCAGGCCCCTACGAGCAGTACTTC	CASSSRAGPYEQYF
TRBV5-1	TRBD1	17	.	TRBJ2-5	TGCGCCAGCAGCTTGGTCCCGGACAGGGCTCAACAAGAGACCCAGTACTTC	CASSLVPDRAQQETQYF
TRBV18	TRBD1	15	.	TRBJ2-5	TGTGCCAGCTCACCGGCCGACAGGGTACGAGAGACCCAGTACTTC	CASSPADRVRETQYF
TRBV4-2	TRBD2	16	.	TRBJ2-1	TGTGCCAGCAGCCAAGAGAGAGCGGGGGGCCCCGATGAGCAGTTCTTC	CASSQERAGGPDEQFF
TRBV4-2	.	12	.	TRBJ2-7	TGTGCCAGCAGCCCGAATACAGTGGAGCAGTACTTC	CASSPNTVEQYF
TRBV9	TRBD1	13	.	TRBJ2-7	TGTGCCAGCAGCCGGGACAGCTCCTACGAGCAGTACTTC	CASSRDSSYEQYF
TRBV6-6	TRBD1	13	few	TRBJ1-2	TGTGCCATCTTAACAGGGGCGCGATATGGCTACACCTTC	CAILTGARYGYTF
TRBV10-3	.	15	.	TRBJ2-1	TGTGCCATCTCCGTCTCAGGGGGGTTCAGCGATGAGCAGTTCTTC	CAISVSGGFSDEQFF
TRBV7-6	TRBD2	17	.	TRBJ2-1	TGTGCCAGCAGCGCGAAAATCTCTAGCGGGGCCTACAATGAGCAGTTCTTC	CASSAKISSGAYNEQFF
TRBV6-1	.	14	.	TRBJ1-1	TGTGCCAGCAAAGAGGGGGTCGGGGGGTCTGAAGCTTTCTTT	CASKEGVGGSEAFF
TRBV29-1	TRBD1	13	.	TRBJ2-5	TGCAGCGTCGCCCCAGGGGGCCGAGAGACCCAGTACTTC	CSVAPGGRETQYF
TRBV5-1	.	14	once	TRBJ1-1	TGCGCCAGCAGCTTGGAGCACTTGAACACTGAAGCTTTCTTT	CASSLEHLNTEAFF
TRBV30	TRBD2	16	.	TRBJ2-1	TGTGCCTGGAGTACCCTAGCGGGGGTCAATTACAATGAGCAGTTCTTC	CAWSTLAGVNYNEQFF
TRBV4-3	.	13	.	TRBJ2-2	TGCGCCAGCAGCCAAGGTTTCCCAGGGGAGCTGTTTTTT	CASSQGFPGELFF
TRBV19	.	14	.	TRBJ1-2	TGTGCCAGTAGTATAGAGGCAGGGGATCGTGGCTACACCTTC	CASSIEAGDRGYTF
TRBV14	TRBD1	15	.	TRBJ1-1	TGTGCCAGCAGCCAAGGGGACAGAAGCGTGACCGGTGTGGCGTTT	CASSQGDRSVTGVAF
TRBV10-3	.	15	.	TRBJ1-1	TGTGCCATCAGTGAGTCTCATCAGTCGAACACTGAAGCTTTCTTT	CAISESHQSNTEAFF
TRBV29-1	TRBD1	12	once	TRBJ1-2	TGCACCACGGACAGGTTTAACTATGGCTACACCTTC	CTTDRFNYGYTF
TRBV5-5	TRBD1	15	.	TRBJ1-6	TGTGCCAGCAGCGGACCAAGGACAGGGGGTTCACCCCTCCACTTT	CASSGPRTGGSPLHF
TRBV11-2	TRBD2	13	.	TRBJ2-3	TGTGCCACCGAGCGGGGGACCACAGATACGCAGTATTTT	CATERGTTDTQYF
TRBV11-2	TRBD1	17	.	TRBJ2-5	TGTGCCAGCAGACCCGGACAGGGGATGAGGGTCAGGGAGACCCAGTACTTC	CASRPGQGMRVRETQYF
TRBV5-4	.	16	.	TRBJ1-2	TGTGCCAGCAGCTACGGACAGTACCTCACTAACTATGGCTACACCTTC	CASSYGQYLTNYGYTF
TRBV16	TRBD2	14	.	TRBJ2-4	TGTGCCAGCAGCCAATCACGCGGGAGAAACATTCAGTACTTC	CASSQSRGRNIQYF
TRBV9	.	15	.	TRBJ1-2	TGTGCCAGCAGCGTAGCGTCAGGCCTACCCTATGGCTACACCTTC	CASSVASGLPYGYTF
TRBV5-4	TRBD2	16	.	TRBJ2-1	TGTGCCAGCAGCTCCTCGGGTAGCGGGTCCTACAATGAGCAGTTCTTC	CASSSSGSGSYNEQFF
TRBV30	TRBD1	15	.	TRBJ1-5	TGTGCCTGGAGTGCACGGGGACAGGGAAATCAGCCCCAGCATTTT	CAWSARGQGNQPQHF
TRBV7-2	TRBD1	14	.	TRBJ2-7	TGTGCCAGCAGCCGCTCCGGGACAGGGGACGAGCAGTACTTC	CASSRSGTGDEQYF
TRBV5-1	.	13	few	TRBJ2-5	TGCGCCAGCAGCTTGGCCTCCCAAGAGACCCAGTACTTC	CASSLASQETQYF
TRBV7-9	TRBD1	15	.	TRBJ1-2	TGTGCCAGCAGCCATGGGACAGGGAACCAGTATGGCTACACCTTC	CASSHGTGNQYGYTF
TRBV6-5	.	16	.	TRBJ1-4	TGTGCCAGCAGTTACTCGAGTGGGGGCAGGGCTGAAAAACTGTTTTTT	CASSYSSGGRAEKLFF
TRBV9	.	16	.	TRBJ2-3	TGTGCCAGCAGCGCATGGACAGTTCCTAGCACAGATACGCAGTATTTT	CASSAWTVPSTDTQYF
TRBV5-8	TRBD1	18	.	TRBJ1-1	TGTGCCAGCAGCCGGGGGACAGGGGGGCTCCCGAAGAACACTGAAGCTTTCTTT	CASSRGTGGLPKNTEAFF
TRBV19	.	14	.	TRBJ1-1	TGTGCCAGTAGTATTAATGGGGCGCACACTGAAGCTTTCTTT	CASSINGAHTEAFF